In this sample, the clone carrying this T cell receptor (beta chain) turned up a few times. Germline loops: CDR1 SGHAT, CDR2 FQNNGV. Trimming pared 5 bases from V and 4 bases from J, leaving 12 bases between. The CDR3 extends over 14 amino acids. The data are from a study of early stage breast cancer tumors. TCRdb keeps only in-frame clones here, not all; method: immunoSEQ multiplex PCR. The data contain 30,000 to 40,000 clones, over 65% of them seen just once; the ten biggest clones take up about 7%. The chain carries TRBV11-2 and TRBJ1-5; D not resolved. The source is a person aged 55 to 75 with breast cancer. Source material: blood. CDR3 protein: CASSPPWKNQPQHF. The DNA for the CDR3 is TGTGCCAGCAGCCCTCCATGGAAGAATCAGCCCCAGCATTTT.